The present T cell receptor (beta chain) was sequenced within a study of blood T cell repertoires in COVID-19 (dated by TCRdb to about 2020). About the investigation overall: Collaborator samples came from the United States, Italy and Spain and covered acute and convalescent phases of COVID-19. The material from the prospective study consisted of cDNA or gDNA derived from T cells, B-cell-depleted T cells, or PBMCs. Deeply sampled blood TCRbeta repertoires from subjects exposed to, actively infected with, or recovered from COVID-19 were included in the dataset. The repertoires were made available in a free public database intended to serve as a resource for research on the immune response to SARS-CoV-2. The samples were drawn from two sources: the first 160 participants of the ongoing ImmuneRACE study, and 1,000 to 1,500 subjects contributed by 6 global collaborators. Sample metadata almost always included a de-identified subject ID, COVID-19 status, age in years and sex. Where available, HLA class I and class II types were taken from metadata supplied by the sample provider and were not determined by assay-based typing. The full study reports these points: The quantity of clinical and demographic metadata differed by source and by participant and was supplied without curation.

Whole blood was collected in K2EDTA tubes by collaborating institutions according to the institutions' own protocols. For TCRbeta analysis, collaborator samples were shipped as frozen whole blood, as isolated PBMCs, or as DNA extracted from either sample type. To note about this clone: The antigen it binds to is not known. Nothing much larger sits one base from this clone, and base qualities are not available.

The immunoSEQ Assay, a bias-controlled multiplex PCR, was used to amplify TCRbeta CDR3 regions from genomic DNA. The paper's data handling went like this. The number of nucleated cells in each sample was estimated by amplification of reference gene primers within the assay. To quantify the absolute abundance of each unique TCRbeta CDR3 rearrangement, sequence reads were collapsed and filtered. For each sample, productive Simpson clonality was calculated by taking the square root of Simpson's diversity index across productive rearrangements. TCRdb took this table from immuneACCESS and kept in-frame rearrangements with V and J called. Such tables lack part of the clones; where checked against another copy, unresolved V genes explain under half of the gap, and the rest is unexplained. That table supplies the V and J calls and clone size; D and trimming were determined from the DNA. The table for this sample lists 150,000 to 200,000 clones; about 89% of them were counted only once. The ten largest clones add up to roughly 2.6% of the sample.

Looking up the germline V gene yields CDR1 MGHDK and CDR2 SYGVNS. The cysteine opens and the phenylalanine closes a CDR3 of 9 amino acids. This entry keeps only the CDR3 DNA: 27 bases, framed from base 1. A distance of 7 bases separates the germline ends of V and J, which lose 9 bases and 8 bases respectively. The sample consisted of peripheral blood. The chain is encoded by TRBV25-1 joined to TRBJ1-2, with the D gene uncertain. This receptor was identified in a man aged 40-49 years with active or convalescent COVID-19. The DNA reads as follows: TGTGCCAGTCTATTGGGCTACACCTTC. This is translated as CASLLGYTF.